The 25 T cell receptor beta chains reported below all come from one sample, sequenced in a study of identical twins. Each CDR3 protein gets one entry after TCRdb re-called the 5' RACE reads with MiXCR. The profile covers a few hundred thousand distinct CDR3 sequences, with over 11% appearing a single time and around 0.98% taken by the ten largest. These data were also reused for a study on yellow fever vaccine responses in identical twins.

Sequences were obtained from CD4+ T cells sorted from blood. The receptors stem from a woman aged 18-29 years in good health.

This clonotype was observed a handful of times. The chain links TRBV5-8 to TRBJ2-4; D gene ambiguous. The length of the CDR3 is 14 residues. The germline CDR1 and CDR2 sequences are SGHTS and YDEGEE. V lost 5 bases and J lost 2, with 11 bases in between. In DNA, the CDR3 is TGTGCCAGCAGACTCGAGGCGACCAAAAACATTCAGTACTTC. This gives the protein CASRLEATKNIQYF.

This clonotype has only one observation. A read error may produce the germline difference seen at one junction end. CDR3 sequence: CASSPAPARGDLSF. In nucleotides, the CDR3 is TGTGCCAGCAGCCCGGCCCCCGCGCGGGGGGACCTGAGCTTT. V usage is TRBV7-3 and J usage is TRBJ2-3; 8 nucleotides match TRBD2. Germline assignment: CDR1 SGHTA and CDR2 FQGTGA. The CDR3 length is 14 residues.

The genes are TRBV4-3 and TRBJ2-5; D not certain. Germline assignment: CDR1 LGHNA and CDR2 YSLEER. Between the trimmed V and J ends, which lost 0 bases and 5 bases, there was a span of 13 bases. The CDR3 is 15 amino acids. CDR3 amino acids: CASSQDSVGVETQYF. CDR3 nucleotide sequence: TGCGCCAGCAGCCAAGACTCAGTTGGTGTGGAGACCCAGTACTTC.

The V and J genes are TRBV18 and TRBJ2-1; no clear D. From germline, CDR1 is KGHSH and CDR2 LQKENI. Trimming stripped 4 bases from V and 8 bases from J, with 6 bases between. The CDR3 consists of 11 residues. CDR3 sequence (DNA): TGTGCCAGCTCACTGATTGATGAGCAGTTCTTC. This gives the protein CASSLIDEQFF.

The chain links TRBV29-1 to TRBJ2-7; TRBD1 aligns across 10 bases. Germline CDR1 SQVTM, CDR2 ANQGSEA. V gave up 6 bases and J gave up 2 bases; unmatched junction bases: 4. The CDR3 is 13 residues long. CDR3 region: CSVAGQGTYEQYF. The CDR3 nucleotides read TGCAGCGTGGCGGGACAGGGGACCTACGAGCAGTACTTC.

CDR3 nucleotides: TGCAGTGCTAGAACGCCTACTAGCGGGAGGGGAGGGGCCAACGTCCTGACTTTC. Translating gives CSARTPTSGRGGANVLTF. This chain connects TRBV20-1 to TRBJ2-6; the match to TRBD2 covers 13 bases. The V gene end was trimmed by 2 bases and the J gene end by 4 bases; junction bases not matched to a gene: 8. The CDR3 covers 18 residues. The germline V gene encodes CDR1 DFQATT and CDR2 SNEGSKA (reference sequence).

This clonotype was found a few times. The V call is TRBV12-3 or TRBV12-4, the J call TRBJ2-4; D unresolved. The CDR3 consists of 11 residues. V was trimmed by 0 bases and J by 9 bases, leaving 3 bases between them. The CDR3 here is CASSLAGIQYF. In DNA, the CDR3 is TGTGCCAGCAGTTTAGCAGGCATTCAGTACTTC.

The rearrangement links TRBV9 to TRBJ2-1, with TRBD2 identical over 8 bases. The germline V gene encodes CDR1 SGDLS and CDR2 YYNGEE. The CDR3 contains 18 residues. V shed 4 bases and J 0 bases; nucleotides not matched to a gene: 12. The CDR3 DNA reads TGTGCCAGCAGCCCCCTGGGCCGGCTAGCGGGCTCCTACAATGAGCAGTTCTTC. It specifies CASSPLGRLAGSYNEQFF.

V is TRBV10-3 and J is TRBJ2-2; 11 bases map to TRBD2. The CDR3 runs to 18 residues. J lost 1 base, V lost 6 bases, and 10 bases had no gene match. CDR1 and CDR2 from the germline V gene are ENHRY and SYGVKD. In nucleotides, the CDR3 is TGTGCCATCAGGGCCGCCACTAGCGGGGGTCAGAACACCGGGGAGCTGTTTTTT. Protein: CAIRAATSGGQNTGELFF.

This clonotype has a handful of counts. V is TRBV4-2 and J is TRBJ1-5, with TRBD1 matching over 7 bases. The junction had 3 bases not matched to a gene; V was cut back by 4 bases and J by 3 bases. The CDR3 is made up of 14 amino acids. The germline V gene has CDR1 LGHNA and CDR2 YNFKEQ. CDR3 coding DNA: TGTGCCAGCAGCCCGGGACAGATCAATCAGCCCCAGCATTTT. Translation gives CASSPGQINQPQHF.

This clonotype was detected only a few times. The gene calls are TRBV5-1 and TRBJ2-1; weak D call: TRBD2 (5 bases). V shed 6 bases and J shed 6 bases, with 19 bases lying between them. The germline V gene has CDR1 SGHRS and CDR2 YFSETQ. The CDR3 totals 15 residues. The CDR3 sequence: CASMEEGFGSNEQFF. In DNA form, the CDR3 reads TGCGCCAGCATGGAAGAGGGTTTCGGGTCCAATGAGCAGTTCTTC.

This chain links TRBV12-3 or TRBV12-4 with TRBJ2-2; tentatively, D is TRBD1 (6 bases). The CDR3 has 15 amino acids. V was pared by 5 bases and J by 3 bases, with 13 bases between. The CDR3 reads CASSTGTTHTGELFF. In DNA form, the CDR3 reads TGTGCCAGCAGTACCGGGACAACACACACCGGGGAGCTGTTTTTT.

This clonotype was observed a few times. The rearrangement joins TRBV20-1 to TRBJ2-6, with TRBD2 identical over 8 bases. The CDR3 has 20 residues. Losses at the gene ends were 2 bases for V and 0 bases for J; bases not matched to a gene: 15. CDR1 is DFQATT, CDR2 SNEGSKA, per germline (reference sequence). CDR3 region: CSARILNPTSASSGANVLTF. CDR3 bases: TGCAGTGCTAGAATATTAAACCCGACTAGCGCTAGCTCTGGGGCCAACGTCCTGACTTTC.

This chain uses TRBV12-3 or TRBV12-4 with TRBJ2-1, with TRBD2 matching 7 bases. There are 14 residues in the CDR3. The V segment lost 3 bases and the J segment 13 bases; nucleotides outside the gene matches: 12. The CDR3 DNA is TGTGCCAGCAGTTTGGTTGGGGGAGCGGGGTCTCAGTTCTTC. This gives the protein CASSLVGGAGSQFF.

The chain is built from TRBV20-1 and TRBJ2-5, with a possible D match to TRBD2 (7 bases). V dropped 6 bases and J dropped 5 bases, with 19 bases sitting between them. Germline CDR1 and CDR2: DFQATT and SNEGSKA (reference sequence). This CDR3 comprises 14 residues. This chain's CDR3 is CSARRGGGKETQYF. CDR3 coding DNA: TGCAGTGCCCGGAGGGGGGGCGGGAAGGAGACCCAGTACTTC.

This clonotype was seen ten or more times. The chain joins TRBV5-1 to TRBJ2-7, with TRBD1 as a possible D gene (5 bases). The CDR3 totals 13 residues. Germline assignment: CDR1 SGHRS and CDR2 YFSETQ. V shed 4 bases and J shed 2 bases, with 10 bases lying between them. CDR3 nucleotide sequence: TGCGCCAGCAGCGTGGACAACCCCTACGAGCAGTACTTC. Translating it yields CASSVDNPYEQYF.

The V call is TRBV11-2, the J call TRBJ2-1; 7 positions agree with TRBD1. The germline gives CDR1 SGHAT, CDR2 FQNNGV. The CDR3 is 16 amino acids. With V trimmed by 5 bases and J by 4 bases, 11 bases remained unmatched. The CDR3 region has the DNA TGTGCCAGCAGCGGTCGTATAGGGGGCGGGTACAATGAGCAGTTCTTC. It translates to CASSGRIGGGYNEQFF.

This clonotype was seen at least ten times. V is TRBV29-1 and J is TRBJ2-1; D is perhaps TRBD1 (6 bases). Trimming removed 8 bases at V and 7 bases at J, with 15 bases between. The CDR3 loop spans 12 amino acids. Per germline, CDR1 SQVTM and CDR2 ANQGSEA. CDR3 sequence: CSPLDSSNEQFF. CDR3 nucleotide sequence: TGCAGCCCTTTGGACAGTAGTAATGAGCAGTTCTTC.

This clonotype was recorded at least ten times. V usage is TRBV4-3 and J usage is TRBJ1-2; 12 nucleotides agree with TRBD1. The CDR3 spans 14 residues. Unmatched junction bases numbered 1, after V lost 4 bases and J lost 4 bases. Per germline, CDR1 LGHNA and CDR2 YSLEER. Here the CDR3 reads CASSRDRGLYGYTF. The CDR3 DNA sequence: TGCGCCAGCAGCCGGGACAGGGGGCTCTATGGCTACACCTTC.

This clonotype was recorded many times. The genes are TRBV10-3 and TRBJ1-1, with a possible D match to TRBD1 (5 bases). V lost 4 bases to trimming and J lost 7 bases, with 13 bases between them. Germline assignment: CDR1 ENHRY and CDR2 SYGVKD. The CDR3 runs 13 residues. The CDR3 nucleotides read TGTGCCATCAGTGGGGACCCTCCGGGTGAAGCTTTCTTT. Residues: CAISGDPPGEAFF.

The chain uses TRBV27 and TRBJ2-6; D gene uncertain. This CDR3 region has 15 residues. Germline V gives CDR1 MNHEY, CDR2 SMNVEV (reference sequence). V lost 10 bases, J lost 1 base, and 14 bases lay in between. The CDR3 DNA follows: TGTGCCACCAGATCCCTTGGGTCTGGGGCCAACGTCCTGACTTTC. It encodes CATRSLGSGANVLTF.

This clonotype came up a few times. CDR3 coding DNA: TGTGCCAGCAGTCCTAACAGGTTACGTTCACCCCTCCACTTT. Translated, it gives CASSPNRLRSPLHF. The gene calls are TRBV28 and TRBJ1-6; D is possibly TRBD1 (5 bases). CDR1 and CDR2 from the germline V gene are MDHEN and SYDVKM. This CDR3 contains 14 residues. V lost 5 bases to trimming and J lost 9 bases, with 14 bases between them.

This clonotype has ten or more counts. This chain connects TRBV24-1 to TRBJ2-2, with D tentatively TRBD1 (5 bases). Trimming took off 4 bases at V and 5 bases at J, with 13 bases between the two ends. CDR3 length: 15 amino acids. CDR1 and CDR2 (germline): KGHDR, SFDVKD. The CDR3: CATSDRVRRTGELFF. Here the CDR3 DNA reads TGTGCCACCAGTGACAGGGTGAGGCGTACCGGGGAGCTGTTTTTT.

The chain combines TRBV20-1 with TRBJ2-2; D not resolved. This CDR3 spans 15 amino acids. Per the germline V gene, CDR1 is DFQATT and CDR2 is SNEGSKA (reference sequence). Trimming stripped 3 bases from V and 0 bases from J, with 11 bases between. The CDR3 DNA is TGCAGTGCTAGCCGCCCCGGACCGAACACCGGGGAGCTGTTTTTT. This codes for CSASRPGPNTGELFF.

The V and J genes are TRBV9 and TRBJ2-1, with D unresolved. V was cut by 0 bases and J by 5 bases, with 9 bases left in between. CDR1 and CDR2 (germline): SGDLS, YYNGEE. The CDR3 has 14 amino acids. CDR3 nucleotide sequence: TGTGCCAGCAGCGTAGCATCCAGTAACAATGAGCAGTTCTTC. Its translation is CASSVASSNNEQFF.